These 2 T cell receptor beta chains came from one sample sequenced in a study of siplizumab effects on memory and regulatory T cells. The method was immunoSEQ multiplex PCR; TCRdb's version includes in-frame clones alone and lacks a portion of them. The sample comprises roughly 60,000 clones, more than 85% of which are singletons, and about 40% rests with the top ten. Sequences were obtained from CD8+ T cells sorted from blood. These receptors were collected from a human donor in good health.

The V call is TRBV7-9, the J call TRBJ2-5; weak D call: TRBD2 (6 bases). The CDR3 contains 13 residues. CDR1 and CDR2 (germline): SEHNR, FQNEAQ (reference sequence). V gave up 3 bases and J gave up 2 bases, with 7 bases separating them. The CDR3 spells CASSLSGQETQYF. In DNA form, the CDR3 reads TGTGCCAGCAGCTTGAGCGGGCAAGAGACCCAGTACTTC.

V usage is TRBV15 and J usage is TRBJ2-5; D may be TRBD1 (6 bases). The CDR3 length is 15 residues. Germline V gene data show CDR1 as LNHNV and CDR2 as YYDKDF (reference sequence). V was pared by 1 base and J by 0 bases, with 9 bases between. CDR3 sequence: CATSRGAGDQETQYF. DNA of the CDR3: TGTGCCACCAGCAGAGGTGCAGGGGACCAAGAGACCCAGTACTTC.